What follows are 30 T cell receptor beta chains derived from one specimen sequenced in a study of cytomegalovirus exposure and HLA in healthy donors. A multiplex PCR was run with 60 Vbeta primers and 13 Jbeta primers. TCRdb's table, derived via immunoSEQ multiplex PCR, lists solely in-frame clones and lacks some. The repertoire holds 97,000 or so clones, with less than 90% as singletons. Sequencing was carried out using PBMCs. Every receptor here comes from a man between 35 and 55 years old in good health and CMV-seronegative.

The chain combines TRBV7-8 with TRBJ2-7, with 8 bases that match TRBD1. CDR3 size: 19 residues. CDR1 and CDR2 (germline): SGHVS, FQNEAQ. V was pared by 0 bases and J by 0 bases, with 13 bases of the junction left unmatched. The CDR3 loop reads CASSLARTGNLISSYEQYF. Here the CDR3 DNA reads TGTGCCAGCAGCTTAGCCCGGACAGGGAACCTAATTAGCTCCTACGAGCAGTACTTC.

The CDR3 sequence is CASSSQGPVADTQYF. CDR3 nucleotide sequence: TGTGCCAGCAGTTCGCAGGGTCCAGTCGCAGATACGCAGTATTTT. The chain links TRBV2 to TRBJ2-3; tentatively, D is TRBD1 (5 bases). Trimming took off 5 bases at V and 4 bases at J, with 16 bases between the two ends. Germline V gene lookup returns CDR1 SNHLY and CDR2 FYNNEI. The CDR3 loop spans 15 amino acids.

The V gene is TRBV9, the J gene TRBJ2-1; 9 positions match TRBD2. Germline CDR1 SGDLS, CDR2 YYNGEE. The CDR3 spans 16 residues. The trim removed 3 bases at V and 0 bases at J, leaving 4 bases unmatched. The CDR3 nucleotides read TGTGCCAGCAGCGCTAGCGGGGCTATCTCCTACAATGAGCAGTTCTTC. It encodes CASSASGAISYNEQFF. The full variable domain, in which reference TRBV9 and TRBJ2-1 provide the parts outside the CDR3, is DSGVTQTPKHLITATGQRVTLRCSPRSGDLSVYWYQQSLDQGLQFLIQYYNGEERAKGNILERFSAQQFPDLHSELNLSSLELGDSALYFCASSASGAISYNEQFFGPGTRLTVL.

This rearrangement joins TRBV28 to TRBJ2-7; TRBD1 agrees at 7 bases. The junction had 6 bases not matched to a gene; V was cut back by 5 bases and J by 2 bases. CDR3 size: 14 residues. Germline CDR1 MDHEN, CDR2 SYDVKM. CDR3: CASSQTGQTYEQYF. The CDR3 DNA reads as TGTGCCAGCAGTCAAACGGGACAGACCTACGAGCAGTACTTC.

V gene TRBV9 combines with J gene TRBJ2-7; maybe TRBD2 (5 bases). The germline V gene has CDR1 SGDLS and CDR2 YYNGEE. V gave up 0 bases and J gave up 0 bases, with 10 bases separating them. The CDR3 has 15 residues. CDR3 protein: CASSVGGTSSYEQYF. DNA of the CDR3: TGTGCCAGCAGCGTAGGGGGAACTAGCTCCTACGAGCAGTACTTC.

This sequence joins TRBV11-2 and TRBJ1-6, with 8 nucleotides matching TRBD1. V was pared by 4 bases and J by 6 bases, with 2 bases of the junction left unmatched. The CDR3 runs 14 residues. CDR1 and CDR2 from the germline V gene are SGHAT and FQNNGV. CDR3 DNA: TGTGCCAGCAGCTGGACAGGGCCTAATTCACCCCTCCACTTT. Translating gives CASSWTGPNSPLHF.

V gene TRBV6-6 combines with J gene TRBJ2-1; TRBD2 matches 10 bases. There are 14 residues in the CDR3. Per germline, CDR1 MNHNY and CDR2 SVGAGI (reference sequence). V was pared by 5 bases and J by 5 bases, with 3 bases of the junction left unmatched. CDR3 loop: CASSLTSGNNEQFF. The CDR3 DNA sequence: TGTGCCAGCAGTCTAACTAGCGGGAACAATGAGCAGTTCTTC.

This clone was seen only a few times. The J gene is TRBJ1-6, the V gene TRBV9; TRBD1 is a possible D gene (6 bases). The germline V gene encodes CDR1 SGDLS and CDR2 YYNGEE. With 4 bases removed from V and 7 bases from J, the gap between germline ends came to 12 bases. The length of the CDR3 is 14 residues. CDR3 sequence reads: CASSRGQTNSPLHF. The CDR3 DNA reads TGTGCCAGCAGCCGAGGACAGACCAATTCACCCCTCCACTTT.

The rearrangement uses TRBV5-4 and TRBJ1-1; the D is unclear. Germline CDR1 is SGHNT and CDR2 is YYREEE (reference sequence). The CDR3 sequence is 15 residues long. V was pared by 4 bases and J by 1 base, with 14 bases between. The CDR3 loop is CASSPRLPSNTEAFF. For the CDR3, the DNA is TGTGCCAGCAGCCCACGACTCCCATCGAACACTGAAGCTTTCTTT. The full variable domain, with the rest looked up from reference TRBV5-4 and TRBJ1-1, is ETGVTQSPTHLIKTRGQQVTLRCSSQSGHNTVSWYQQALGQGPQFIFQYYREEENGRGNFPPRFSGLQFPNYSSELNVNALELDDSALYLCASSPRLPSNTEAFFGQGTRLTVV.

This clone was seen once. The chain links TRBV2 to TRBJ2-3; 7 bases fit TRBD1. This CDR3 is built from 15 residues. Trimming took 1 base from V and 5 from J; bases not matched to a gene: 6. Germline CDR1 and CDR2: SNHLY and FYNNEI. This CDR3 reads CASSEGGQRRDTQYF. CDR3 DNA sequence: TGTGCCAGCAGTGAAGGGGGACAGCGCAGAGATACGCAGTATTTT.

The rearrangement uses TRBV4-1 and TRBJ1-1, with a weak D call TRBD1 (6 bases). Trimming cost V 3 bases and J 11 bases, with 19 bases left between them. The germline gives CDR1 MGHRA, CDR2 YSYEKL. This CDR3 comprises 14 residues. CDR3 amino acids: CASSQGTGSGAAFF. Written as DNA, the CDR3 is TGCGCCAGCAGCCAGGGTACAGGGTCCGGGGCGGCTTTCTTT.

The chain uses TRBV11-2 and TRBJ2-1, with 9 bases identical to TRBD2. In germline, CDR1 is SGHAT, CDR2 FQNNGV. J lost 8 bases, V lost 4 bases, and 9 bases had no gene match. CDR3 length: 15 amino acids. The CDR3 DNA follows: TGTGCCAGCAGCTGGGGAGCGGGGGGAGGCGATGAGCAGTTCTTC. Translating gives CASSWGAGGGDEQFF.

The chain links TRBV29-1 to TRBJ2-7; D is possibly TRBD2 (5 bases). Trimming removed 6 bases from V and 0 bases from J, with 12 bases in between. The CDR3 covers 13 residues. In germline, CDR1 is SQVTM, CDR2 ANQGSEA. The CDR3 is CSVRTGSSYEQYF. Written as DNA, the CDR3 is TGCAGCGTGCGGACGGGGAGCTCCTACGAGCAGTACTTC.

The V call is TRBV6-5, the J call TRBJ1-6; weak D call: TRBD1 (6 bases). V lost 6 bases and J 10 bases, leaving 13 bases between the germline ends. Per germline, CDR1 MNHEY and CDR2 SVGAGI. CDR3 length equals 13 residues. The CDR3 loop reads CASSLQGKSPLHF. CDR3 nucleotide sequence: TGTGCCAGCAGCCTACAGGGAAAATCACCCCTCCACTTT.

V usage is TRBV19 and J usage is TRBJ2-7, with 7 bases lining up with TRBD1. V gave up 6 bases and J gave up 6 bases; unmatched junction bases: 17. This CDR3 is built from 16 residues. CDR1 LNHDA and CDR2 SQIVND come from the germline V gene (reference sequence). CDR3 protein: CASSPGRQGVLLEQYF. The CDR3 DNA reads as TGTGCCAGTAGCCCAGGGCGTCAGGGGGTCCTCCTCGAGCAGTACTTC.

This clone has only a few counts. The chain is built from TRBV27 and TRBJ1-3, with TRBD1 identical over 8 bases. The trim removed 5 bases at V and 4 bases at J, leaving 4 bases unmatched. The V gene's germline CDR1 is MNHEY and CDR2 SMNVEV (reference sequence). The CDR3 is 14 residues long. CDR3 sequence (DNA): TGTGCCAGCAGTCCAGGGGGCCCCGGAAACACCATATATTTT. Its protein product is CASSPGGPGNTIYF.

The rearrangement joins TRBV18 to TRBJ1-3; D is perhaps TRBD1 (5 bases). Germline loops: CDR1 KGHSH, CDR2 LQKENI. Trimming left V 5 bases short and J 2 bases short, with 10 bases between. The CDR3 totals 14 residues. The CDR3 bases are TGTGCCAGCTCATCCGACAGCACTGGAAACACCATATATTTT. This codes for CASSSDSTGNTIYF. The full variable domain, its missing parts supplied by reference TRBV18 and TRBJ1-3, is NAGVMQNPRHLVRRRGQEARLRCSPMKGHSHVYWYRQLPEEGLKFMVYLQKENIIDESGMPKERFSAEFPKEGPSILRIQQVVRGDSAAYFCASSSDSTGNTIYFGEGSWLTVV.

The chain links TRBV5-1 to TRBJ1-2, with 7 bases fitting TRBD1. V gave up 3 bases and J gave up 4 bases; unmatched junction bases: 3. Germline-derived CDR1 and CDR2 are SGHRS and YFSETQ. This CDR3 region has 13 residues. The CDR3 DNA reads TGCGCCAGCAGCTGGGACAGAAGCTATGGCTACACCTTC. It is translated as CASSWDRSYGYTF.

The chain is built from TRBV25-1 and TRBJ2-7, with a weak D call TRBD2 (6 bases). This CDR3 has 14 residues. Germline CDR1 is MGHDK and CDR2 is SYGVNS. V lost 2 bases and J lost 3, with 11 bases in between. For the CDR3, the DNA is TGTGCCAGCAGTGAAATCGGAGGGAACTACGAGCAGTACTTC. The encoded protein is CASSEIGGNYEQYF.

V and J are TRBV6-4 and TRBJ1-1; 7 nucleotides agree with TRBD1. Germline loops: CDR1 MRHNA, CDR2 SNTAGT. The CDR3 is 11 residues long. The junction had 1 base not matched to a gene; V was cut back by 5 bases and J by 7 bases. The CDR3 is CASSQGGEAFF. In DNA form, the CDR3 reads TGTGCCAGCAGTCAGGGGGGTGAAGCTTTCTTT.

This chain links TRBV30 with TRBJ1-6; maybe TRBD1 (5 bases). The CDR3 has 12 residues. With 6 bases removed from V and 3 bases from J, the gap between germline ends came to 6 bases. Germline V gene sequence: CDR1 GTSNPN, CDR2 SVGIG (reference sequence). CDR3 DNA sequence: TGTGCCTGTGACAGCTATAATTCACCCCTCCACTTT. Translation gives CACDSYNSPLHF.

The chain combines TRBV18 with TRBJ1-1, with D possibly TRBD1 on 5 matching bases. This CDR3 has 13 residues. V was pared by 4 bases and J by 3 bases, with 9 bases between. Germline assignment: CDR1 KGHSH and CDR2 LQKENI. Here the CDR3 DNA reads TGTGCCAGCTCACAGGGGCGTGACACTGAAGCTTTCTTT. As protein: CASSQGRDTEAFF.

This chain links TRBV18 with TRBJ2-2; the D gene is possibly TRBD1 (6 bases). The V and J ends lost 3 bases and 2 bases respectively, with 10 bases between them. Germline V gene lookup returns CDR1 KGHSH and CDR2 LQKENI. The CDR3 is 15 amino acids. The CDR3 region is CASSPRTVNTGELFF. The CDR3 coding sequence is TGTGCCAGCTCACCTAGGACAGTCAACACCGGGGAGCTGTTTTTT.

V and J are TRBV18 and TRBJ2-1, with TRBD1 matching 8 bases. With V trimmed by 6 bases and J by 2 bases, 6 bases remained unmatched. Per the germline V gene, CDR1 is KGHSH and CDR2 is LQKENI. CDR3 size: 15 residues. The CDR3, as DNA: TGTGCCAGCTCGCCGGGACAGGACACCTACAATGAGCAGTTCTTC. Translating gives CASSPGQDTYNEQFF. The full variable domain, completed using reference TRBV18 and TRBJ2-1, is NAGVMQNPRHLVRRRGQEARLRCSPMKGHSHVYWYRQLPEEGLKFMVYLQKENIIDESGMPKERFSAEFPKEGPSILRIQQVVRGDSAAYFCASSPGQDTYNEQFFGPGTRLTVL.

For this clone: Different DNA sequences within this sample yield the same CDR3. The chain recombines TRBV30 with TRBJ1-4, with D possibly matching TRBD1 (6 bases). Germline values: CDR1 GTSNPN, CDR2 SVGIG (reference sequence). The CDR3 extends over 14 amino acids. V was pared by 0 bases and J by 5 bases, with 10 bases between. CDR3 region: CAWSVGGQNEKLFF. CDR3 DNA: TGTGCCTGGAGTGTCGGGGGGCAGAATGAAAAACTGTTTTTT.

The chain recombines TRBV29-1 with TRBJ2-1, with TRBD2 matching 9 bases. Trimming took 5 bases from V and 1 from J; bases not matched to a gene: 3. The CDR3 consists of 14 residues. Germline assignment: CDR1 SQVTM and CDR2 ANQGSEA. The CDR3 region is CSVMAGGSYNEQFF. The CDR3 DNA reads as TGCAGCGTTATGGCGGGGGGGTCCTACAATGAGCAGTTCTTC.

The chain has TRBV4-3 and TRBJ2-7; 8 positions match TRBD2. TRBJ2-5 explains the end of the DNA better; the J call may be wrong. In germline, CDR1 is LGHNA, CDR2 YSLEER. The CDR3 spans 17 residues. The CDR3 is CASSQDLSGGHQETQYF. The CDR3 nucleotides read TGCGCCAGCAGCCAAGATTTGAGCGGGGGACACCAAGAGACCCAGTACTTC.

Concerning this clone itself: A junction boundary mismatches the germline segment, possibly from a read error. This sequence joins TRBV7-9 and TRBJ1-4; 8 positions agree with TRBD1. This CDR3 is 15 amino acids long. The germline gives CDR1 SEHNR, CDR2 FQNEAQ (reference sequence). The CDR3 DNA sequence: TGTTCCAGCAGCTTAGTTGGACAGGGAAATGAAAAACTGTTTTTT. This codes for CSSSLVGQGNEKLFF. Drawing the rest from reference TRBV7-9 and TRBJ1-4, the complete variable domain is DTGVSQNPRHKITKRGQNVTFRCDPISEHNRLYWYRQTLGQGPEFLTYFQNEAQLEKSRLLSDRFSAERPKGSFSTLEIQRTEQGDSAMYLCSSSLVGQGNEKLFFGSGTQLSVL.

The V gene is TRBV4-1, the J gene TRBJ2-5; TRBD1 aligns across 9 bases. Losses at the gene ends were 0 bases for V and 9 bases for J; bases not matched to a gene: 11. CDR1 and CDR2 from the germline V gene are MGHRA and YSYEKL. The CDR3 runs to 16 residues. For the CDR3, the DNA is TGCGCCAGCAGCCAAGAGAGGACAGGGGTCCTAAGGGCCCAGTACTTC. Translated: CASSQERTGVLRAQYF.

This clone was seen once. The chain carries TRBV7-8 and TRBJ2-5; possible D gene TRBD1, 6 bases. The V end was cut by 5 bases, the J end by 1 base, with 11 bases between. The germline gives CDR1 SGHVS, CDR2 FQNEAQ. CDR3 size: 14 residues. CDR3 protein: CASSATGLQETQYF. CDR3 in DNA: TGTGCCAGCAGCGCCACAGGGCTCCAAGAGACCCAGTACTTC.